Presented here are 29 T cell receptor beta chains from one specimen sequenced in a study of T cell responses to AZD1222 COVID-19 vaccine. Data came from immunoSEQ multiplex PCR; TCRdb stores just in-frame clones and leaves some out. The table lists some 150,000 clones, 70% to 90% of them singletons. This specimen was peripheral blood, taken on day 0 of AZD1222 vaccination. These receptor sequences come from an adult in good health.

This sequence joins TRBV5-4 and TRBJ2-7, with D maybe TRBD1 (6 bases). Trimming removed 3 bases at V and 7 bases at J, with 14 bases between. The CDR3 extends over 13 amino acids. In germline, CDR1 is SGHNT, CDR2 YYREEE (reference sequence). This CDR3 is CASSWGPMREQYF. The CDR3 region has the DNA TGTGCCAGCAGCTGGGGGCCAATGCGGGAGCAGTACTTC. Drawing the rest from reference TRBV5-4 and TRBJ2-7, the complete variable domain is ETGVTQSPTHLIKTRGQQVTLRCSSQSGHNTVSWYQQALGQGPQFIFQYYREEENGRGNFPPRFSGLQFPNYSSELNVNALELDDSALYLCASSWGPMREQYFGPGTRLTVT.

The chain carries TRBV7-8 and TRBJ2-2, with D unresolved. The ends were cut back, 6 bases at V and 1 base at J, with 9 bases in the middle. The CDR3 sequence is 14 residues long. Germline CDR1 reads SGHVS; CDR2 reads FQNEAQ. This chain's CDR3 is CASRNPGNTGELFF. CDR3 DNA sequence: TGTGCCAGCAGGAACCCGGGGAACACCGGGGAGCTGTTTTTT.

The rearrangement uses TRBV27 and TRBJ2-1; TRBD2 matches at 9 bases. J gave up 5 bases and V 1 base, and 9 bases lay outside the gene matches. CDR3 length: 17 amino acids. Germline V CDR1 and CDR2: MNHEY, SMNVEV (reference sequence). CDR3 residues: CASSLFLGGRGDNEQFF. The CDR3 DNA reads as TGTGCCAGCAGTTTATTCCTTGGCGGGAGGGGGGACAATGAGCAGTTCTTC.

This chain uses TRBV6-5 with TRBJ2-7, with 9 nucleotides matching TRBD2. Unmatched junction bases numbered 8, after V lost 4 bases and J lost 4 bases. Germline V gene sequence: CDR1 MNHEY, CDR2 SVGAGI. CDR3 length: 15 residues. For the CDR3, the DNA is TGTGCCAGCAGTTCCGTGACTAGCGGAAAATACGAGCAGTACTTC. Translation: CASSSVTSGKYEQYF.

The chain carries TRBV11-3 and TRBJ1-1; no reliable D call. The CDR3 spans 14 residues. With 3 bases removed from V and 2 bases from J, the gap between germline ends came to 10 bases. Looked up from germline, CDR1 is SGHNT and CDR2 is YENEEA. The CDR3 DNA reads TGTGCCAGCAGCTTGGCAACGGTTAACACTGAAGCTTTCTTT. The encoded protein is CASSLATVNTEAFF.

DNA of the CDR3: TGCGCCAGCAGCCAGCTACAGGGCACTGAAGCTTTCTTT. Amino acids: CASSQLQGTEAFF. The rearrangement links TRBV4-3 to TRBJ1-1; perhaps TRBD1 as D (6 bases). The CDR3 has 13 residues. Germline CDR1 is LGHNA and CDR2 is YSLEER. V shed 3 bases and J shed 4 bases, with 9 bases lying between them.

V gene TRBV27 combines with J gene TRBJ1-2, with TRBD1 matching over 7 bases. This CDR3 has 12 residues. V lost 3 bases, J lost 6 bases, and 1 base stayed unmatched. CDR1 and CDR2 from the germline V gene are MNHEY and SMNVEV (reference sequence). The CDR3 sequence: CASSLTGNGYTF. In DNA, the CDR3 is TGTGCCAGCAGTTTGACAGGGAATGGCTACACCTTC.

This sequence joins TRBV30 and TRBJ1-5, with D perhaps TRBD1 (5 bases). V was shortened by 0 bases and J by 6 bases, with 15 bases between the two germline ends. Germline V gives CDR1 GTSNPN, CDR2 SVGIG (reference sequence). The CDR3 is made up of 15 amino acids. CDR3 in amino acids: CAWSVIGGGGQPQHF. As DNA, the CDR3 is TGTGCCTGGAGTGTAATCGGGGGGGGAGGTCAGCCCCAGCATTTT. The full variable domain, completed using reference TRBV30 and TRBJ1-5, is SQTIHQWPATLVQPVGSPLSLECTVEGTSNPNLYWYRQAAGRGLQLLFYSVGIGQISSEVPQNLSASRPQDRQFILSSKKLLLSDSGFYLCAWSVIGGGGQPQHFGDGTRLSIL.

The rearrangement joins TRBV19 to TRBJ2-2; 9 nucleotides line up with TRBD2. Germline CDR1 reads LNHDA; CDR2 reads SQIVND (reference sequence). The CDR3 contains 17 residues. V lost 7 bases to trimming and J lost 7 bases; unmatched junction nucleotides: 16. This CDR3 reads CASMGGRVAGESGELFF. In DNA form, the CDR3 reads TGTGCCAGTATGGGGGGCCGGGTAGCGGGAGAGAGCGGGGAGCTGTTTTTT.

The rearrangement links TRBV18 to TRBJ1-5, with TRBD1 as a possible D gene (6 bases). The CDR3 extends over 15 amino acids. Germline V gives CDR1 KGHSH, CDR2 LQKENI. V was cut by 1 base and J by 2 bases, with 9 bases left in between. The CDR3 loop reads CASSPRGGGNQPQHF. The CDR3 DNA reads TGTGCCAGCTCACCACGAGGGGGAGGCAATCAGCCCCAGCATTTT.

The J gene is TRBJ2-7, the V gene TRBV2, with 9 bases matching TRBD1. The CDR3 extends over 13 amino acids. J gave up 5 bases and V 8 bases, and 7 bases lay outside the gene matches. Germline lookup yields CDR1 SNHLY and CDR2 FYNNEI. The CDR3 here is CASLRQGVNEQYF. CDR3 DNA: TGTGCCAGCCTGAGACAGGGGGTTAACGAGCAGTACTTC. Combining the CDR3 with reference TRBV2 and TRBJ2-7 gives the whole variable domain EPEVTQTPSHQVTQMGQEVILRCVPISNHLYFYWYRQILGQKVEFLVSFYNNEISEKSEIFDDQFSVERPDGSNFTLKIRSTKLEDSAMYFCASLRQGVNEQYFGPGTRLTVT.

V and J are TRBV12-3 or TRBV12-4 and TRBJ1-1, with D unclear. This CDR3 region has 13 residues. Between the trimmed V and J ends, which lost 1 base and 6 bases, there was a span of 9 bases. DNA of the CDR3: TGTGCCAGCAGTTTAGGTGTGTCCCCTGAAGCTTTCTTT. As protein: CASSLGVSPEAFF.

The chain links TRBV6-2 or TRBV6-3 to TRBJ2-7; D gene unclear. With 0 bases removed from V and 2 bases from J, the gap between germline ends came to 8 bases. The CDR3 contains 14 residues. Looked up from germline, CDR1 is MNHEY and CDR2 is SVGEGT. The CDR3 DNA reads as TGTGCCAGCAGTTACTCCTCGTTTCCCTACGAGCAGTACTTC. It is translated as CASSYSSFPYEQYF.

The CDR3: CASRFRGENTEAFF. The CDR3 bases are TGTGCCAGTAGGTTCAGGGGCGAAAACACTGAAGCTTTCTTT. J is TRBJ1-1 and V is TRBV19, with D possibly TRBD1 on 6 matching bases. The CDR3 loop spans 14 amino acids. The V end lost 6 bases, the J end lost 2 bases, and 13 bases lay between the germline ends. Germline values: CDR1 LNHDA, CDR2 SQIVND (reference sequence).

Points on this clone: The sample has other DNA sequences that encode this CDR3 too. The chain has TRBV12-3 or TRBV12-4 and TRBJ1-2; D not resolved. Trimming removed 1 base at V and 5 bases at J, with 8 bases between. CDR3 length equals 13 residues. The CDR3 reads CASSLGPSYGYTF. The DNA of the CDR3 is TGTGCCAGCAGTTTAGGACCTAGTTATGGCTACACCTTC.

This rearrangement joins TRBV4-2 to TRBJ2-5; possible D gene TRBD1, 6 bases. V lost 0 bases, J lost 5 bases, and 10 bases lay in between. There are 14 residues in the CDR3. The germline V gene encodes CDR1 LGHNA and CDR2 YNFKEQ. In DNA form, the CDR3 reads TGTGCCAGCAGCCAAGATACAGGGCGGGAGACCCAGTACTTC. Protein product: CASSQDTGRETQYF.

The V and J genes are TRBV7-2 and TRBJ1-2; no definite D call. The germline CDR1 and CDR2 sequences are SGHTA and FQGNSA. The germline V and J ends were trimmed by 1 base and 0 bases, with 6 bases remaining between them. The CDR3 is 14 residues long. In DNA form, the CDR3 reads TGTGCCAGCAGCTTAGTGGCCTCTAACTATGGCTACACCTTC. Translation gives CASSLVASNYGYTF.

The chain employs TRBV28 and TRBJ2-3; D may be TRBD2 (5 bases). Trimming cost V 4 bases and J 0 bases, with 14 bases left between them. This CDR3 has 16 amino acids. Germline values: CDR1 MDHEN, CDR2 SYDVKM. The CDR3 DNA reads TGTGCCAGCAGTTCCTGGACGACTATGAGCACAGATACGCAGTATTTT. The encoded protein is CASSSWTTMSTDTQYF.

The rearrangement joins TRBV10-2 to TRBJ2-4; D not resolved. Per germline, CDR1 WSHSY and CDR2 SAAADI. CDR3 length: 12 residues. The V and J ends lost 8 bases and 1 base respectively, with 6 bases between them. The CDR3 protein is CASGVAKNIQYF. In DNA form, the CDR3 reads TGCGCCAGCGGGGTTGCCAAAAACATTCAGTACTTC.

The chain combines TRBV6-6 with TRBJ1-5, with 9 bases matching TRBD1. The CDR3 sequence is 17 residues long. The germline CDR1 and CDR2 sequences are MNHNY and SVGAGI (reference sequence). With V trimmed by 5 bases and J by 5 bases, 13 bases remained unmatched. This chain's CDR3 is CASSPYTRDRDYQPQHF. CDR3 DNA: TGTGCCAGCAGTCCTTATACCCGGGACAGGGATTATCAGCCCCAGCATTTT.

The count of this clone is one. The gene calls are TRBV25-1 and TRBJ1-2; D ambiguous. The CDR3 is 14 residues long. From germline, CDR1 is MGHDK and CDR2 SYGVNS. The germline V and J ends were trimmed by 1 base and 4 bases, with 10 bases remaining between them. The CDR3 DNA reads TGTGCCAGCAGTGAATCCCCGCCCTCCTATGGCTACACCTTC. This codes for CASSESPPSYGYTF.

The chain joins TRBV27 to TRBJ1-2, with 10 positions matching TRBD1. This CDR3 has 15 amino acids. J lost 5 bases, V lost 4 bases, and 7 bases had no gene match. The germline gives CDR1 MNHEY, CDR2 SMNVEV (reference sequence). The CDR3 DNA sequence: TGTGCCAGCAGTTCTCTGACAGGGGGCGTTTATGGCTACACCTTC. The encoded protein is CASSSLTGGVYGYTF.

V usage is TRBV11-3 and J usage is TRBJ2-3; TRBD1 aligns across 9 bases. The germline CDR1 and CDR2 sequences are SGHNT and YENEEA. V lost 5 bases and J lost 2; bases outside the gene matches: 5. The CDR3 length is 15 residues. Here the CDR3 DNA reads TGTGCCAGCAGCACCGGACAGGGGACCACAGATACGCAGTATTTT. It is translated as CASSTGQGTTDTQYF.

V gene TRBV6-4 combines with J gene TRBJ2-7; no reliable D call. The CDR3 sequence is 15 residues long. The germline V gene encodes CDR1 MRHNA and CDR2 SNTAGT. The V end lost 4 bases, the J end lost 3 bases, and 16 bases lay between the germline ends. The CDR3: CASSARAGLFYEQYF. In nucleotides, the CDR3 is TGTGCCAGCAGTGCCCGGGCCGGGTTATTCTACGAGCAGTACTTC.

As to this clone: Other DNA sequences in the sample encode the same CDR3. The V gene is TRBV19, the J gene TRBJ1-5, with D possibly TRBD1 on 5 matching bases. This CDR3 is built from 13 residues. The V and J ends lost 5 bases and 6 bases respectively, with 11 bases between them. Germline CDR1 and CDR2: LNHDA and SQIVND (reference sequence). The CDR3 bases are TGTGCCAGTAGTCCTCAGGGTTCTCAGCCCCAGCATTTT. Translated, it gives CASSPQGSQPQHF.

Points on this clone: Other nucleotide sequences from this sample produce the same CDR3. This chain uses TRBV14 with TRBJ2-3; D is unresolved. This CDR3 is built from 12 residues. The V end lost 1 base, the J end lost 4 bases, and 3 bases lay between the germline ends. Per germline, CDR1 SGHDN and CDR2 FVKESK. This chain's CDR3 is CASSQVPDTQYF. The CDR3 DNA sequence: TGTGCCAGCAGCCAAGTTCCAGATACGCAGTATTTT. The full variable domain, completed using reference TRBV14 and TRBJ2-3, is EAGVTQFPSHSVIEKGQTVTLRCDPISGHDNLYWYRRVMGKEIKFLLHFVKESKQDESGMPNNRFLAERTGGTYSTLKVQPAELEDSGVYFCASSQVPDTQYFGPGTRLTVL.

The chain employs TRBV7-9 and TRBJ2-1; 11 bases fit TRBD2. The CDR3 loop spans 16 amino acids. The V and J ends lost 5 bases and 3 bases, in that order; junction bases with no gene match: 6. The V gene's germline CDR1 is SEHNR and CDR2 FQNEAQ (reference sequence). CDR3 nucleotide sequence: TGTGCCAGCAGCCTCTCCGGGACTAGCGGCTACAATGAGCAGTTCTTC. It codes for CASSLSGTSGYNEQFF.

The chain carries TRBV11-2 and TRBJ2-3, with 8 bases aligning to TRBD1. The trim removed 3 bases at V and 4 bases at J, leaving 9 bases unmatched. This CDR3 region has 16 residues. Per the germline V gene, CDR1 is SGHAT and CDR2 is FQNNGV. CDR3 region: CASSFYTGGVPDTQYF. In DNA form, the CDR3 reads TGTGCCAGCAGCTTTTACACAGGGGGTGTCCCAGATACGCAGTATTTT.

The chain links TRBV4-3 to TRBJ1-4; the D gene is possibly TRBD1 (6 bases). V lost 0 bases and J 8 bases, leaving 13 bases between the germline ends. The CDR3 contains 15 residues. Per the germline V gene, CDR1 is LGHNA and CDR2 is YSLEER. CDR3 DNA sequence: TGCGCCAGCAGCCAAGAGGGGGCCGAAGGGGAAAAACTGTTTTTT. It specifies CASSQEGAEGEKLFF.